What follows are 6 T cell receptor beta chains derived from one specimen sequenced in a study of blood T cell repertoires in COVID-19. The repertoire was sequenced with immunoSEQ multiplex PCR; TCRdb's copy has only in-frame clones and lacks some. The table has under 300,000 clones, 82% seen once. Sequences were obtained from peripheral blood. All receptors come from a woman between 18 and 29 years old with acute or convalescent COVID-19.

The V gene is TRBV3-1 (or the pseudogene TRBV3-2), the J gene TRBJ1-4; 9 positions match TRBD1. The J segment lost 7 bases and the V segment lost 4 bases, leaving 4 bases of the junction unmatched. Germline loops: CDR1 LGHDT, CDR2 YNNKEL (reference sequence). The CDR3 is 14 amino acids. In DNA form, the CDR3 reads TGTGCCAGCAGCCTGACAGGGGGGGGTGAAAAACTGTTTTTT. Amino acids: CASSLTGGGEKLFF.

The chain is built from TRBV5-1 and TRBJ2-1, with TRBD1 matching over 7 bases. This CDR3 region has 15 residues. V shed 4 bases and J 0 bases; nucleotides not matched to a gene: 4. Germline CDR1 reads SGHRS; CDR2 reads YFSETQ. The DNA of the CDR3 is TGCGCCAGCAGCCCCAGGGACAGCTCCTACAATGAGCAGTTCTTC. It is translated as CASSPRDSSYNEQFF.

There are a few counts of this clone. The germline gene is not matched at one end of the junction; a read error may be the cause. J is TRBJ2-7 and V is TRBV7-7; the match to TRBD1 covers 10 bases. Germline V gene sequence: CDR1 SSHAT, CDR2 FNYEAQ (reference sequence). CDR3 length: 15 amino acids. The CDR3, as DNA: TGTGCTAGCAGCCGACGACAGGGGGCGCCCTACGAGCAGTACTTC. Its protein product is CASSRRQGAPYEQYF.

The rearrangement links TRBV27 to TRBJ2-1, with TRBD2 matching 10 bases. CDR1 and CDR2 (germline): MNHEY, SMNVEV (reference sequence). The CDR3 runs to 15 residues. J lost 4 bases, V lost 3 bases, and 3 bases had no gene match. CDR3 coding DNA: TGTGCCAGCAGTTTCGGGACTAGCGCGTACAATGAGCAGTTCTTC. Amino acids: CASSFGTSAYNEQFF.

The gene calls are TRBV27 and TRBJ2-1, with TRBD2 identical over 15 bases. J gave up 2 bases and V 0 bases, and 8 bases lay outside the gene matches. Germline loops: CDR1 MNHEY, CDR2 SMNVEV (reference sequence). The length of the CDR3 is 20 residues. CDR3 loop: CASSLSPGLAGGHTYNEQFF. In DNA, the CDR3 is TGTGCCAGCAGTTTATCGCCGGGACTAGCGGGAGGCCATACCTACAATGAGCAGTTCTTC.

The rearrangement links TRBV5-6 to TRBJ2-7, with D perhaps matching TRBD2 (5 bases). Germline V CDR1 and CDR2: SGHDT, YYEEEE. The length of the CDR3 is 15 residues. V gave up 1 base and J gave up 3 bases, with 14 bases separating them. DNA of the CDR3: TGTGCCAGCAGCTTGTTTCCGGGGTCCAACTACGAGCAGTACTTC. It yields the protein CASSLFPGSNYEQYF.